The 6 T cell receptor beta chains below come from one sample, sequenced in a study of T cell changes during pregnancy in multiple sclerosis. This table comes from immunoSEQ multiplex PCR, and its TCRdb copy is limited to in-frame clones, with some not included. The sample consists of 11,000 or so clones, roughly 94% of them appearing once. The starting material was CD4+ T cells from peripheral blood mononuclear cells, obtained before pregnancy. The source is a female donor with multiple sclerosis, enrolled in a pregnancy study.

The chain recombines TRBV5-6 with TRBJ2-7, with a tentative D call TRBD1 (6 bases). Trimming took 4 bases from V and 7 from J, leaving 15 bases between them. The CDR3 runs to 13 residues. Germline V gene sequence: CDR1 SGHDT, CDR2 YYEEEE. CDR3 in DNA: TGTGCCAGCAGCCTGCCAGGGGTGGGAGAGCAGTACTTC. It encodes CASSLPGVGEQYF.

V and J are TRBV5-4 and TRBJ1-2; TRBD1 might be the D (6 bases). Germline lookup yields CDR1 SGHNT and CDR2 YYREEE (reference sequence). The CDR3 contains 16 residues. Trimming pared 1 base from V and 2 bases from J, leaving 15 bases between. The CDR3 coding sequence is TGTGCCAGCAGCTTGATAAATCCGGGACAAAACTATGGCTACACCTTC. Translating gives CASSLINPGQNYGYTF.

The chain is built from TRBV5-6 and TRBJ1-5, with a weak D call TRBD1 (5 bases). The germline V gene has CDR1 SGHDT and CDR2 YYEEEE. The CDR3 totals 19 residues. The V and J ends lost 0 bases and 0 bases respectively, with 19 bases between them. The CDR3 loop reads CASSLGQYFLKDSNQPQHF. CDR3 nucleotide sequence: TGTGCCAGCAGCTTGGGACAGTATTTCCTTAAGGATAGCAATCAGCCCCAGCATTTT.

CDR3 sequence (DNA): TGTGCCAGCAGTGAGATTTGGGACAGGGACGTAAATCAGCCCCAGCATTTT. It is translated as CASSEIWDRDVNQPQHF. The rearrangement links TRBV2 to TRBJ1-5; 9 bases are shared with TRBD1. The CDR3 contains 17 residues. CDR1 and CDR2 (germline): SNHLY, FYNNEI. V shed 3 bases, J shed 4 bases, and the junction held 10 bases outside the gene matches.

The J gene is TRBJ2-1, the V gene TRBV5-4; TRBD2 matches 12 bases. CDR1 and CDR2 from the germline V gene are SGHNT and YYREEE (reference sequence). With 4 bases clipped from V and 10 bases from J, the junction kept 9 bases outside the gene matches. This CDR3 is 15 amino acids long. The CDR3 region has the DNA TGTGCCAGCAGCATTGGGTCTAGCGGGGGGGGAGAGCAGTTCTTC. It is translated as CASSIGSSGGGEQFF.

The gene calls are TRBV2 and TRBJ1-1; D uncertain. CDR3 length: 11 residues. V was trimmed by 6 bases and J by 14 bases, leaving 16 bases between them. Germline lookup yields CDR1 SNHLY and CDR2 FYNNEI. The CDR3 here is CASSLDTSKFF. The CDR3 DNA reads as TGTGCCAGCAGCCTTGACACGAGTAAATTCTTT.